This T cell receptor beta chain was sequenced in a study of shared clonotypes between healthy human individuals. Study results and caveats: It was observed that roughly 5% of naive CD4 clonotypes were shared across a handful of donors. With few donors, the genetic and exposure-history diversity represented was limited. What rarefaction showed was incomplete sorted-subset sequencing despite large depth.

Germline CDR1 is MGHRA and CDR2 is YSYEKL. With 0 bases clipped from V and 4 bases from J, the junction kept 5 bases outside the gene matches. This CDR3 has 16 residues. The table came from immunoSEQ multiplex PCR; TCRdb's copy has only in-frame clones and leaves some out. The table has approximately 110,000 clones, about 66% seen once; the top ten hold almost 25%. About this clone itself: Its antigen is unknown.

The receptor was derived from a woman between 25 and 40 years old in good health. The genes are TRBV4-1 and TRBJ2-1; 8 nucleotides match TRBD1. The sequencing sample was made of memory CD8+ T cells sorted from blood. Regarding subset: CD45RO+ cells pooled with CCR7-negative TemRA cells. CDR3 loop: CASSQDKGQVYNEQFF. The CDR3 bases are TGCGCCAGCAGCCAAGATAAGGGACAGGTTTACAATGAGCAGTTCTTC.